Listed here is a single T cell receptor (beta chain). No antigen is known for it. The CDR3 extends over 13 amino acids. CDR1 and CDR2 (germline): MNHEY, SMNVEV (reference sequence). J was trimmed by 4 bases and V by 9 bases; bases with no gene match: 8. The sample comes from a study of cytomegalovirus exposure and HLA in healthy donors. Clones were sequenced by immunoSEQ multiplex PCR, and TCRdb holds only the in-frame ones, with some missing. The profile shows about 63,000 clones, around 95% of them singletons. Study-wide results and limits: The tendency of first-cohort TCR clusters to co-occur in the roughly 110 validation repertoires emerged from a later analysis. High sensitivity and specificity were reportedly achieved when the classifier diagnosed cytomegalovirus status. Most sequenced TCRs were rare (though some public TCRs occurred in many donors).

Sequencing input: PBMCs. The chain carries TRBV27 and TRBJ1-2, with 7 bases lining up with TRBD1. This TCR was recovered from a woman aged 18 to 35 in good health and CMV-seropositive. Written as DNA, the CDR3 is TGTGCCAGTAGCAGGGGGGACGGCTATGGCTACACCTTC. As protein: CASSRGDGYGYTF.